This T cell receptor (beta chain) is from a study of shared clonotypes between healthy human individuals. V lost 3 bases to trimming and J lost 3 bases; unmatched junction nucleotides: 16. Germline V gene sequence: CDR1 MNHNS, CDR2 SASEGT. The CDR3 runs 19 residues. To note about this clone: Antigen specificity is unknown.

General observations from the study: Sequencing depth was predicted to influence how clonotypes are shared among donors. Clonotypes which were not shared had lower generation probabilities than clonotypes that all four donors shared.

Genomic DNA of every subset was divided equally among multiple immunoSEQ plates. Sequenced by immunoSEQ multiplex PCR; TCRdb stores in-frame clones only, minus some. The data show over a million clones, with approximately 96% seen just once and roughly 1.2% held by the top ten. This receptor was obtained from a man between 25 and 39 years old in good health. The gene calls are TRBV6-1 and TRBJ2-5, with 10 bases fitting TRBD1. Material: naive CD4+ T cells sorted from blood. Subset here: CD45RA+ positively selected. This chain's CDR3 is CASSDFKLSGQGSEETQYF. The CDR3 DNA follows: TGTGCCAGCAGTGACTTTAAGCTTTCGGGACAGGGGTCCGAAGAGACCCAGTACTTC.